Listed here is a single T cell receptor beta chain. Repertoires were generated with immunoSEQ multiplex PCR, while TCRdb's copy carries only in-frame clones and drops some. The table has around 400,000 clones, 80% to 85% seen once. The record originates from a study of blood T cell repertoires in COVID-19. Overall study: The United States, Italy and Spain were the sources of the acute and convalescent COVID-19 samples. In each case, the material was cDNA or gDNA derived from T cells, B-cell-depleted T cells, or PBMCs.

Participants came from about 24 US areas, aged about 18 to 89 years. Cohorts were assigned according to the clinical history that participants reported. The CDR3 totals 15 residues. The V gene end was trimmed by 4 bases and the J gene end by 7 bases; junction bases not matched to a gene: 13. Germline values: CDR1 SGHNT, CDR2 YYREEE (reference sequence). Source material: PBMCs or T cells enriched from blood (not recorded which). This chain uses TRBV5-4 with TRBJ2-5; TRBD1 agrees at 7 bases. This TCR was sampled from a woman between 45 and 60 years old who had recovered from COVID-19. The CDR3 loop reads CASSPRPGQVWTQYF. The CDR3 nucleotides read TGTGCCAGCAGCCCACGCCCCGGACAGGTTTGGACCCAGTACTTC.